This T cell receptor beta chain was captured in a study of blood T cells in healthy people across ages. Sample-barcoded 5' priming and a J-beta primer mix drove a second PCR of roughly 6 to 12 cycles. All samples yielded 2.5 million or more CDR3-containing paired-end reads. TCRdb re-analysed the 5' RACE reads in MiXCR, keeping a single row per CDR3 protein. The sample holds hundreds of thousands of distinct CDR3 sequences; around 28% are singletons and the top ten take about 18%. This clonotype was seen many times. CDR3 size: 16 residues. With 2 bases removed from V and 8 bases from J, the gap between germline ends came to 20 bases. The germline V gene has CDR1 MNHEY and CDR2 SVGEGT.

This sequence was found in a woman of 80 years or more in good health. This chain joins TRBV6-2 or TRBV6-3 and TRBJ2-3; no definite D call. The sample consisted of blood. As DNA, the CDR3 is TGTGCCAGCAGTTACATTGGTCTAAGGGTGGGAAGTACGCAGTATTTT. It is translated as CASSYIGLRVGSTQYF.